This T cell receptor beta chain was recovered during a study of cytomegalovirus exposure and HLA in healthy donors. 13 Jbeta primers and 60 Vbeta primers were used for the PCR. The repertoire was sequenced with immunoSEQ multiplex PCR; TCRdb's copy has only in-frame clones and lacks some. The table has around 180,000 clones, roughly 90% seen once. Per germline, CDR1 SGDLS and CDR2 YYNGEE. V lost 0 bases, J lost 9 bases, and 12 bases stayed unmatched. The CDR3 is 16 amino acids. The clonotype originates from a girl less than two years old in good health and CMV-seronegative. Sample: PBMCs. V gene TRBV9 combines with J gene TRBJ2-5; 9 nucleotides agree with TRBD2. The CDR3 is CASSVEVAGVLGSQYF. For the CDR3, the DNA is TGTGCCAGCAGCGTAGAGGTAGCGGGGGTCCTAGGGTCCCAGTACTTC. Full variable domain (rest looked up from reference TRBV9 and TRBJ2-5): DSGVTQTPKHLITATGQRVTLRCSPRSGDLSVYWYQQSLDQGLQFLIQYYNGEERAKGNILERFSAQQFPDLHSELNLSSLELGDSALYFCASSVEVAGVLGSQYFGPGTRLLVL.